This TCR beta chain was captured by sequencing in a study of cytomegalovirus exposure and HLA in healthy donors. The PCR was carried out with 60 Vbeta primers and 13 Jbeta primers. Sequencing used immunoSEQ multiplex PCR; TCRdb keeps in-frame clones, though not all of them. The data show about 170,000 clones, with approximately 79% seen just once and approximately 2.1% held by the top ten. Germline values: CDR1 WNHNN, CDR2 SYGVQD (reference sequence). CDR3 length: 15 amino acids. Trimming stripped 2 bases from V and 8 bases from J, with 19 bases between. This receptor was obtained from a male donor in good health and CMV-seronegative. V gene TRBV10-1 combines with J gene TRBJ2-7; TRBD1 is a possible D gene (5 bases). Sequencing input: PBMCs. In DNA, the CDR3 is TGCGCCAGCAGTGAGGCAGCCGGGCCAGGGTCCCAGCAGTACTTC. It is translated as CASSEAAGPGSQQYF.